Each of the 12 T cell receptor beta chains below was sequenced from the same sample in a study of T cell responses to AZD1222 COVID-19 vaccine. Repertoires were generated with immunoSEQ multiplex PCR, while TCRdb's copy carries only in-frame clones and drops some. The data contain about 97,000 clones, about 89% of them seen just once; the ten biggest clones take up approximately 7.5%. Sequenced here: peripheral blood, sampled on day 0 of AZD1222 vaccination. The source is an adult in good health.

The rearrangement uses TRBV7-6 and TRBJ1-5; D is uncertain. Trimming removed 0 bases from V and 3 bases from J, with 15 bases in between. Germline CDR1 and CDR2: SGHVS and FNYEAQ. This CDR3 region has 17 residues. The DNA of the CDR3 is TGTGCCAGCAGCTTAGCAGGGCGGACTAGCACCAATCAGCCCCAGCATTTT. Its translation: CASSLAGRTSTNQPQHF.

The CDR3 loop reads CASSPQTGSPLHF. The CDR3 bases are TGTGCCAGCAGCCCCCAGACTGGTTCACCCCTCCACTTT. The rearrangement links TRBV5-6 to TRBJ1-6; D ambiguous. Trimming stripped 4 bases from V and 9 bases from J, with 11 bases between. This CDR3 contains 13 residues. Germline V gene data show CDR1 as SGHDT and CDR2 as YYEEEE. Full variable domain (rest looked up from reference TRBV5-6 and TRBJ1-6): DAGVTQSPTHLIKTRGQQVTLRCSPKSGHDTVSWYQQALGQGPQFIFQYYEEEERQRGNFPDRFSGHQFPNYSSELNVNALLLGDSALYLCASSPQTGSPLHFGNGTRLTVT.

The V call is TRBV6-2 or TRBV6-3, the J call TRBJ1-1, with TRBD1 as a possible D gene (6 bases). The germline CDR1 and CDR2 sequences are MNHEY and SVGEGT. V was pared by 1 base and J by 4 bases, with 7 bases between. This CDR3 comprises 13 residues. CDR3 residues: CASSYLQGTEAFF. The CDR3 region has the DNA TGTGCCAGCAGTTACTTACAGGGCACTGAAGCTTTCTTT.

The V and J genes are TRBV2 and TRBJ1-1; D not certain. Per the germline V gene, CDR1 is SNHLY and CDR2 is FYNNEI. V dropped 1 base and J dropped 10 bases, with 10 bases sitting between them. CDR3 length: 12 amino acids. The CDR3 loop is CASSEGPRGAFF. DNA for the CDR3: TGTGCCAGCAGTGAAGGTCCAAGAGGAGCTTTCTTT.

The rearrangement links TRBV15 to TRBJ2-2; the match to TRBD2 covers 8 bases. CDR1 LNHNV and CDR2 YYDKDF come from the germline V gene (reference sequence). The CDR3 totals 16 residues. Trimming at V came to 5 bases and at J to 1 base, leaving 6 bases not matched to a gene. This chain's CDR3 is CATSSPGRGNTGELFF. The DNA of the CDR3 is TGTGCCACCAGCTCCCCCGGGAGGGGGAACACCGGGGAGCTGTTTTTT.

V is TRBV3-1 (or the pseudogene TRBV3-2) and J is TRBJ1-4; no firm D call. The germline V and J ends were trimmed by 0 bases and 5 bases, with 10 bases remaining between them. This CDR3 is 15 amino acids long. The germline V gene has CDR1 LGHDT and CDR2 YNNKEL (reference sequence). The CDR3 spells CASSQDLVKNEKLFF. CDR3 nucleotides: TGTGCCAGCAGCCAAGACCTCGTAAAAAATGAAAAACTGTTTTTT.

The chain has TRBV5-1 and TRBJ2-5; D possibly uses TRBD1 or TRBD2 (6 bases each). Per germline, CDR1 SGHRS and CDR2 YFSETQ. There are 14 residues in the CDR3. V dropped 9 bases and J dropped 4 bases, with 19 bases sitting between them. The CDR3 protein is CATHGGGPGETQYF. Written as DNA, the CDR3 is TGCGCCACCCACGGAGGGGGGCCGGGAGAGACCCAGTACTTC.

In DNA, the CDR3 is TGTGCCAGCAGCTTAAGAGGAAGACAGGGGCTGAGCTCCTACAATGAGCAGTTCTTC. Translated, it gives CASSLRGRQGLSSYNEQFF. The rearrangement links TRBV7-6 to TRBJ2-1; TRBD1 matches 8 bases. The ends lost 2 bases at V and 0 bases at J; junction bases unmatched: 12. CDR3 length: 19 residues. From germline, CDR1 is SGHVS and CDR2 FNYEAQ.

J is TRBJ1-6 and V is TRBV5-1; TRBD1 matches at 7 bases. The length of the CDR3 is 16 residues. The J segment lost 8 bases and the V segment lost 9 bases, leaving 17 bases of the junction unmatched. Germline V lookup: CDR1 SGHRS, CDR2 YFSETQ. The CDR3 region is CATTEGARVRDSPLHF. CDR3 in DNA: TGCGCCACTACGGAGGGGGCGCGAGTTAGGGATTCACCCCTCCACTTT.

The V call is TRBV27, the J call TRBJ1-1, with unresolved D. Germline V CDR1 and CDR2: MNHEY, SMNVEV (reference sequence). V lost 11 bases, J lost 0 bases, and 16 bases lay in between. The CDR3 runs 14 residues. Here the CDR3 reads CASLGGQLNTEAFF. The CDR3 bases are TGTGCCTCCCTGGGAGGGCAATTGAACACTGAAGCTTTCTTT.

The rearrangement links TRBV3-1 (or the pseudogene TRBV3-2) to TRBJ2-1; TRBD2 matches 11 bases. CDR1 is LGHDT and CDR2 is YNNKEL in the germline V gene (reference sequence). This CDR3 region has 18 residues. With V trimmed by 4 bases and J by 7 bases, 15 bases remained unmatched. CDR3 sequence reads: CASSPYIAGGPGINEQFF. The CDR3 DNA reads TGTGCCAGCAGCCCTTATATAGCGGGGGGGCCGGGGATTAATGAGCAGTTCTTC.

This clone was recorded once. The V gene is TRBV5-1, the J gene TRBJ1-1; 7 bases fit TRBD1. With V trimmed by 2 bases and J by 3 bases, 4 bases remained unmatched. The CDR3 loop spans 14 amino acids. The germline V gene has CDR1 SGHRS and CDR2 YFSETQ. The CDR3, as DNA: TGCGCCAGCAGCTTAAGGCAGGGGGACACTGAAGCTTTCTTT. It encodes CASSLRQGDTEAFF.